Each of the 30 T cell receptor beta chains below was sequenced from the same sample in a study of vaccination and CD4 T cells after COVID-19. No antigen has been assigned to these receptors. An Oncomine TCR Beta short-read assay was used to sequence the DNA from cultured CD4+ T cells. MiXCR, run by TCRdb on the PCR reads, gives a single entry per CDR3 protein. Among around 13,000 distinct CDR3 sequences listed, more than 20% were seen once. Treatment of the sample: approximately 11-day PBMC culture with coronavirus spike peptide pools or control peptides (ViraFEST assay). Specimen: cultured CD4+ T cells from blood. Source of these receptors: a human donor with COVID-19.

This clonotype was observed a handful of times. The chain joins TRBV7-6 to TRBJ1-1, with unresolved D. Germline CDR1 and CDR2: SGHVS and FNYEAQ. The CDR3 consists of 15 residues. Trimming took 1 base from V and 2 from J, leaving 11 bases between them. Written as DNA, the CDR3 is TGTGCCAGCAGCTTAGGGAGTCGGTTTAACACTGAAGCTTTCTTT. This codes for CASSLGSRFNTEAFF.

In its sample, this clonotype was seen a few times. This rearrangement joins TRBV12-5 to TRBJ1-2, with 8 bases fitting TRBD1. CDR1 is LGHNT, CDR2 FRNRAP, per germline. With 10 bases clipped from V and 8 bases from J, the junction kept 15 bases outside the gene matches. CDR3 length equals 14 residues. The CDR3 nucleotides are TGTGCTACGCTAGGACCCTGGACAGGGAGCGGCTACACCTTC. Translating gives CATLGPWTGSGYTF.

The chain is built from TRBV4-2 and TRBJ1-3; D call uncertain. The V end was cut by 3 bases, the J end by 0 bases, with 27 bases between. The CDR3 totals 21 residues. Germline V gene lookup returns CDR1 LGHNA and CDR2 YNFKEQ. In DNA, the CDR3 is TGTGCCAGCAGCCAGGAGGTTGTCTCCCCGGGGAGGGTCAGCTCTGGAAACACCATATATTTT. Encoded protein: CASSQEVVSPGRVSSGNTIYF.

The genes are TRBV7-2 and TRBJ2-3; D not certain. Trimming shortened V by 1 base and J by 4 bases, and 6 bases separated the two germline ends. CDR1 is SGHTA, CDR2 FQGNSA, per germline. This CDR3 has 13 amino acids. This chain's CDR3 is CASSLETADTQYF. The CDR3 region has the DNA TGTGCCAGCAGCTTAGAGACGGCAGATACGCAGTATTTT.

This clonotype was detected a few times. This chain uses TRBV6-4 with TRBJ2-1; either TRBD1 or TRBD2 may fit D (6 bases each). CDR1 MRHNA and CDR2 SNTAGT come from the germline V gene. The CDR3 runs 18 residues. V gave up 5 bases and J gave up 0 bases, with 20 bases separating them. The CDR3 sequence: CASSRTGIGGSSYNEQFF. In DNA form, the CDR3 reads TGTGCCAGCAGTCGGACGGGAATAGGGGGGAGCTCCTACAATGAGCAGTTCTTC.

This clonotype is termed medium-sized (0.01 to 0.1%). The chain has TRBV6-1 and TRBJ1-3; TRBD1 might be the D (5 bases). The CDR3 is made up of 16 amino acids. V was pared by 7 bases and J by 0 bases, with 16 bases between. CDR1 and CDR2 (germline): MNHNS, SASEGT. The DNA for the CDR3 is TGTGCCAGCAATGTTCCGGGACGGAGCTCTGGAAACACCATATATTTT. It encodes CASNVPGRSSGNTIYF.

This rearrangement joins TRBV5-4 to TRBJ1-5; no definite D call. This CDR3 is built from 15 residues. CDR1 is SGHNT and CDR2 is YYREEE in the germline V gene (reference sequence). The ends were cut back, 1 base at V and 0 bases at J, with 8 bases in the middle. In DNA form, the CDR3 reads TGTGCCAGCAGCTTGTCCCCACGTAGCAATCAGCCCCAGCATTTT. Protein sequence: CASSLSPRSNQPQHF.

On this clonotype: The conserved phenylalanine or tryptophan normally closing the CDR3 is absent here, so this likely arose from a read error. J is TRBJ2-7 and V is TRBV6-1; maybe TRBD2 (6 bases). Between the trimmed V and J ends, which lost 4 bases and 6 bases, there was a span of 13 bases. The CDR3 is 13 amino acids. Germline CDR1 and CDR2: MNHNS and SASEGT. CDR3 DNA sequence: TGTGCCAGCAGTGCCCAAGTAGCGGTCGAGCAGTACCTC. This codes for CASSAQVAVEQYL.

As DNA, the CDR3 is TGTGCCAGCAGCAAAGGGACAGGGGGCTCTGGGGCCAACGTCCTGACTTTC. Translated, it gives CASSKGTGGSGANVLTF. V gene TRBV7-9 combines with J gene TRBJ2-6, with 11 bases identical to TRBD1. The V gene's germline CDR1 is SEHNR and CDR2 FQNEAQ (reference sequence). After removal of 5 bases from V and 0 bases from J, the junction contained 3 bases not matched to a gene. The CDR3 length is 17 residues.

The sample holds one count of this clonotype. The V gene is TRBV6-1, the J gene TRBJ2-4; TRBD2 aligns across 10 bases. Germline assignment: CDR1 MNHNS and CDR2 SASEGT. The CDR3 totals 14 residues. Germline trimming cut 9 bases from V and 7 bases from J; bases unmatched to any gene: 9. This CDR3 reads CARKIAGGPNIQYF. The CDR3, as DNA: TGTGCCAGAAAAATAGCGGGGGGCCCCAACATTCAGTACTTC.

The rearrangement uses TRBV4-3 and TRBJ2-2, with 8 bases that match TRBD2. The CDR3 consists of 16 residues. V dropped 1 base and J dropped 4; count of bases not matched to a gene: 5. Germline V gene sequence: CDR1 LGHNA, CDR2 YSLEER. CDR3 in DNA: TGCGCCAGCAGCCAAGCCCGGACTAGCCTCACCGGGGAGCTGTTTTTT. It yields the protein CASSQARTSLTGELFF.

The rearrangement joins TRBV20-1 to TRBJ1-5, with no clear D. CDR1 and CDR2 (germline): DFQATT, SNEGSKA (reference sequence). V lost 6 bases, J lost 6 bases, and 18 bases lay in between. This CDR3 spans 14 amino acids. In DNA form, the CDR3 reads TGCAGTGCCCAACCCCCCCATGTGGCTCAGCCCCAGCATTTT. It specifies CSAQPPHVAQPQHF.

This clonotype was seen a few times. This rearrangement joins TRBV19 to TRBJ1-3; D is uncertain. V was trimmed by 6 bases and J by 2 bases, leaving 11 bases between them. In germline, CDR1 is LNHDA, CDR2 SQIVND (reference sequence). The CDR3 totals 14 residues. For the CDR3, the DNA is TGTGCCAGTAGAGTAGGGTTTCCTGGAAACACCATATATTTT. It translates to CASRVGFPGNTIYF.

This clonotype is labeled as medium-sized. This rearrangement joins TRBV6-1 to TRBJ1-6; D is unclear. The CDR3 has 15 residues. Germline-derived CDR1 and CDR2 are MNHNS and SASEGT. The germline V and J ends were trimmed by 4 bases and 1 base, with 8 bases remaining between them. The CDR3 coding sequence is TGTGCCAGCAGTGCTAGGGAATCCTATAATTCACCCCTCCACTTT. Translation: CASSARESYNSPLHF.

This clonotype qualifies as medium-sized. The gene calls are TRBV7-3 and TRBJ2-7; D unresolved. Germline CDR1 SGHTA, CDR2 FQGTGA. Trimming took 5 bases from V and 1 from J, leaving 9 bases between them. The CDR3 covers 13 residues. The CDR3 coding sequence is TGTGCCAGCAGCCCTACGCCGTCCTACGAGCAGTACTTC. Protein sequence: CASSPTPSYEQYF.

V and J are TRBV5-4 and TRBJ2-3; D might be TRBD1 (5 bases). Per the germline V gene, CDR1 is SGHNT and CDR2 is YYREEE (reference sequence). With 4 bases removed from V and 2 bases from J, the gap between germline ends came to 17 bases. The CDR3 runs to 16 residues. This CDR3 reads CASSGRQSHSTDTQYF. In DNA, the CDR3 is TGTGCCAGCAGCGGAAGACAGTCACATTCCACAGATACGCAGTATTTT. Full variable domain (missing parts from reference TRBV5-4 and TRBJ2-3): ETGVTQSPTHLIKTRGQQVTLRCSSQSGHNTVSWYQQALGQGPQFIFQYYREEENGRGNFPPRFSGLQFPNYSSELNVNALELDDSALYLCASSGRQSHSTDTQYFGPGTRLTVL.

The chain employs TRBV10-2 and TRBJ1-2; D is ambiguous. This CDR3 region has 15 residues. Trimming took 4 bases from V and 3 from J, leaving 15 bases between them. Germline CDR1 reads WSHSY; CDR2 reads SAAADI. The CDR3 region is CASSASGKRDYGYTF. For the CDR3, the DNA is TGCGCCAGCAGTGCCTCGGGGAAACGGGACTATGGCTACACCTTC.

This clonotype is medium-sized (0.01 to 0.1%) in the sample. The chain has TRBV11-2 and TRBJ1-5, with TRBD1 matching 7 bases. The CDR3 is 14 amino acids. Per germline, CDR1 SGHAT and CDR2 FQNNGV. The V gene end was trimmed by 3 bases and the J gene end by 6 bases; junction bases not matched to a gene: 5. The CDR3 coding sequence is TGTGCCAGCAGCTTCGACAGGGCTGGTCAGCCCCAGCATTTT. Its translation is CASSFDRAGQPQHF.

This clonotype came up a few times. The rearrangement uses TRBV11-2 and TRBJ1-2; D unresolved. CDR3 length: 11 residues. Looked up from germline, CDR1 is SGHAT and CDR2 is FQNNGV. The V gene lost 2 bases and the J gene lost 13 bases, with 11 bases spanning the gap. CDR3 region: CASSLNSLLTF. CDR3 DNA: TGTGCCAGCAGCTTAAACAGTTTGCTCACCTTC.

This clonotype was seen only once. CDR3 nucleotides: TGTGCCAGCAGTGCGGGACACCTCTCCTACAATGAGCAGTTCTTC. Residues: CASSAGHLSYNEQFF. The rearrangement uses TRBV25-1 and TRBJ2-1, with D perhaps TRBD1 (6 bases). V was shortened by 4 bases and J by 0 bases, with 10 bases between the two germline ends. Germline V gene data show CDR1 as MGHDK and CDR2 as SYGVNS. The CDR3 runs 15 residues. Based on the CDR3 plus reference TRBV25-1 and TRBJ2-1, the full variable domain is EADIYQTPRYLVIGTGKKITLECSQTMGHDKMYWYQQDPGMELHLIHYSYGVNSTEKGDLSSESTVSRIRTEHFPLTLESARPSHTSQYLCASSAGHLSYNEQFFGPGTRLTVL.

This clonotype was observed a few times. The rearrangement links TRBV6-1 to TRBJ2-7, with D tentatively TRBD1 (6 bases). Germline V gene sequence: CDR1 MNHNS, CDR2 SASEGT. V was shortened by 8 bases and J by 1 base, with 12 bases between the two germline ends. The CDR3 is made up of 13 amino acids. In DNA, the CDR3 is TGTGCCAGCGGCAGACAGGAGTCCTACGAGCAGTACTTC. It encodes CASGRQESYEQYF.

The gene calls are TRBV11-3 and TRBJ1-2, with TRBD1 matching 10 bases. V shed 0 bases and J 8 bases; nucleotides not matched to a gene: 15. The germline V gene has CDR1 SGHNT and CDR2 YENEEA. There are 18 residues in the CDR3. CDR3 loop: CASSLDAGQGGYRYGYTF. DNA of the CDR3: TGTGCCAGCAGCTTAGACGCTGGACAGGGGGGTTATCGCTACGGCTACACCTTC.

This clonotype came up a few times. This CDR3 reads CASSPGTGSVGFEPQHF. CDR3 DNA: TGCGCCAGCAGCCCCGGGACAGGGTCGGTTGGGTTCGAGCCCCAGCATTTT. The chain combines TRBV4-3 with TRBJ1-5; 9 bases align to TRBD1. The CDR3 spans 17 residues. Germline V gene data show CDR1 as LGHNA and CDR2 as YSLEER. Germline trimming cut 4 bases from V and 8 bases from J; bases unmatched to any gene: 15.

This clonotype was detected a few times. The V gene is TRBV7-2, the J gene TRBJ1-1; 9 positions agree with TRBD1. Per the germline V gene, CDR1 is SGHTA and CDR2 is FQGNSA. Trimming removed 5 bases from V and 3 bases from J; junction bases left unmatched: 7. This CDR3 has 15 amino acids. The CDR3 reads CASSLYRGQDTEAFF. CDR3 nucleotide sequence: TGTGCCAGCAGCCTATACAGGGGGCAGGACACTGAAGCTTTCTTT.

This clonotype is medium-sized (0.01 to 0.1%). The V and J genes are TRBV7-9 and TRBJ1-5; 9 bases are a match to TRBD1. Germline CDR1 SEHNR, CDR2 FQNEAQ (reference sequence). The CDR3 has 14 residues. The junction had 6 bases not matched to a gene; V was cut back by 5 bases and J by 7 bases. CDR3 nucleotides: TGTGCCAGCAGCGACAGGGGGAGTGCCCAGCCCCAGCATTTT. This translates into CASSDRGSAQPQHF.

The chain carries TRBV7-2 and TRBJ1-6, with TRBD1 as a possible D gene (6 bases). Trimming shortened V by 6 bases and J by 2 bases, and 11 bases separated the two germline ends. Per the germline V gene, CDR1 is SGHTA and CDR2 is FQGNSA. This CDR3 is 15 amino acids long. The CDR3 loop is CASRQTGTYNSPLHF. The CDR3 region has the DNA TGTGCCAGCAGACAGACAGGAACCTATAATTCACCCCTCCACTTT.

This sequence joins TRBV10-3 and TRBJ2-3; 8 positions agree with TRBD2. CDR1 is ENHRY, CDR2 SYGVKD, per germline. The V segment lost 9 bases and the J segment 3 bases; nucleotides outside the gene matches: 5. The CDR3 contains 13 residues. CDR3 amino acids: CAIYSGATDTQYF. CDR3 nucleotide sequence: TGTGCCATTTATAGCGGGGCTACAGATACGCAGTATTTT.

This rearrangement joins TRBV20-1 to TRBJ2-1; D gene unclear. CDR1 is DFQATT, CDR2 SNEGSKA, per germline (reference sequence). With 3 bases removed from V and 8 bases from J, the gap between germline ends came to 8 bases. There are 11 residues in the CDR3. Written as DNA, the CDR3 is TGCAGTGCTAGGCTGACGCATGAGCAGTTCTTC. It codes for CSARLTHEQFF.

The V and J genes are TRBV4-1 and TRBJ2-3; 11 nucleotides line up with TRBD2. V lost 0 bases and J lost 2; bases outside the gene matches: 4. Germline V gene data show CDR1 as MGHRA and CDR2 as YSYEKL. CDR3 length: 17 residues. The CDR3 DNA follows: TGCGCCAGCAGCCAAGATTCTAGCGGGGGGATCACAGATACGCAGTATTTT. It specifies CASSQDSSGGITDTQYF.

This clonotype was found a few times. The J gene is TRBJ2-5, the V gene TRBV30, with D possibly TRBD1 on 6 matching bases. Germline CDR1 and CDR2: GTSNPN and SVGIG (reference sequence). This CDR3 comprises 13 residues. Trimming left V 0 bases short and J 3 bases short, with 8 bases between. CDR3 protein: CAWSVGQKETQYF. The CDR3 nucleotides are TGTGCCTGGAGTGTGGGACAAAAAGAGACCCAGTACTTC.